Shown below are 24 T cell receptor beta chains from a single sample sequenced in a study of T cells in Graves' hyperthyroidism and ophthalmopathy. RNA transcripts yielded amplified TCR beta CDR3 regions. During a first-round RT-PCR of the TCR CDR3, the HTBI primer set was used. TCRdb re-called the multiplex PCR reads with MiXCR, one entry per CDR3 protein. Found here are 550,000 to 700,000 distinct CDR3 sequences, roughly 14% of them singletons; the top ten hold 4.3%. Sequencing was done on a sample of blood. Receptor source: a woman between 35 and 50 years old with Graves' ophthalmopathy.

This clonotype turned up a few times. With a much larger clone just one base away, this may be a read error. The chain joins TRBV15 to TRBJ1-2, with 9 bases matching TRBD1. Germline CDR1 LNHNV, CDR2 YYDKDF (reference sequence). The CDR3 length is 19 residues. V lost 2 bases, J lost 1 base, and 14 bases stayed unmatched. The CDR3 DNA is TGTGCCACCAGCAGACTGTCCGGGACAGGGTTCCCCCTTAACTATGGCTACACCTTC. This translates into CATSRLSGTGFPLNYGYTF.

This clonotype was detected ten times or more. The V gene is TRBV7-8, the J gene TRBJ2-7; maybe TRBD1 (5 bases). Germline V CDR1 and CDR2: SGHVS, FQNEAQ. Deletions cut 4 bases from V and 2 bases from J, with 12 bases between. The CDR3 covers 14 residues. This chain's CDR3 is CASSSKRGPYEQYF. The DNA for the CDR3 is TGTGCCAGCAGCTCTAAAAGGGGCCCCTACGAGCAGTACTTC.

This clonotype occurred many times. The chain is built from TRBV6-2 or TRBV6-3 and TRBJ2-5; 7 nucleotides match TRBD1. This CDR3 is 14 amino acids long. The V gene end was trimmed by 0 bases and the J gene end by 5 bases; junction bases not matched to a gene: 3. The V gene's germline CDR1 is MNHEY and CDR2 SVGEGT. The CDR3 DNA reads TGTGCCAGCAGTTACTCTGGGACAGCGGAGACCCAGTACTTC. The encoded protein is CASSYSGTAETQYF.

The sample holds many counts of this clonotype. The chain combines TRBV20-1 with TRBJ1-5; D uncertain. The CDR3 extends over 13 amino acids. The germline gives CDR1 DFQATT, CDR2 SNEGSKA (reference sequence). Trimming pared 3 bases from V and 6 bases from J, leaving 12 bases between. CDR3 loop: CSASSDLAQPQHF. The CDR3 DNA reads as TGCAGTGCTAGCTCGGACCTGGCTCAGCCCCAGCATTTT.

There are many counts of this clonotype. V usage is TRBV29-1 and J usage is TRBJ1-1, with D tentatively TRBD1 (5 bases). CDR3 size: 12 residues. Trimming removed 7 bases at V and 7 bases at J, with 16 bases between. Germline lookup yields CDR1 SQVTM and CDR2 ANQGSEA. The CDR3 spells CSAKDGADEAFF. DNA of the CDR3: TGCAGCGCGAAGGATGGGGCAGATGAAGCTTTCTTT.

This chain links TRBV5-1 with TRBJ1-1; TRBD1 is a possible D gene (5 bases). The germline CDR1 and CDR2 sequences are SGHRS and YFSETQ. With 4 bases removed from V and 7 bases from J, the gap between germline ends came to 14 bases. The CDR3 covers 13 residues. The CDR3 loop reads CASSPGTAYEAFF. CDR3 DNA sequence: TGCGCCAGCAGCCCGGGGACCGCGTATGAAGCTTTCTTT.

The chain carries TRBV27 and TRBJ2-2, with 12 bases matching TRBD2. The V and J ends lost 4 bases and 4 bases, in that order; junction bases with no gene match: 7. From germline, CDR1 is MNHEY and CDR2 SMNVEV (reference sequence). The CDR3 length is 17 residues. CDR3 sequence reads: CASSWSSGRAGTGELFF. The CDR3, as DNA: TGTGCCAGCAGTTGGTCTAGCGGGAGGGCCGGCACCGGGGAGCTGTTTTTT.

This clonotype was recorded at least ten times. The V and J genes are TRBV19 and TRBJ1-2, with 9 nucleotides matching TRBD1. The CDR3 contains 15 residues. Germline V gene data show CDR1 as LNHDA and CDR2 as SQIVND (reference sequence). V was pared by 1 base and J by 6 bases, with 6 bases of the junction left unmatched. CDR3 region: CASSIGVGQGDGYTF. The CDR3, as DNA: TGTGCCAGTAGTATAGGTGTGGGACAGGGTGATGGCTACACCTTC.

This clonotype was recorded at least ten times. The chain links TRBV20-1 to TRBJ2-7; D possibly corresponds to TRBD2 (5 bases). Germline loops: CDR1 DFQATT, CDR2 SNEGSKA (reference sequence). The CDR3 covers 14 residues. V shed 3 bases and J shed 6 bases, with 18 bases lying between them. The CDR3 nucleotides are TGCAGTGCTAGGCCGTCACGGGGTCGGGCCGAGCAGTACTTC. Protein sequence: CSARPSRGRAEQYF.

This clonotype was counted only a few times. J is TRBJ1-1 and V is TRBV6-1; 7 bases fit TRBD1. This CDR3 contains 12 residues. Germline V gives CDR1 MNHNS, CDR2 SASEGT. The V gene end was trimmed by 2 bases and the J gene end by 10 bases; junction bases not matched to a gene: 4. The CDR3 here is CASSEMYRGAFF. For the CDR3, the DNA is TGTGCCAGCAGTGAAATGTACAGGGGAGCTTTCTTT.

This clonotype is a singleton in its sample. The chain employs TRBV20-1 and TRBJ2-7; 14 positions agree with TRBD2. V trimming: 6 bases; J trimming: 1 base; junction bases outside the gene matches: 8. CDR3 length equals 16 residues. Germline lookup yields CDR1 DFQATT and CDR2 SNEGSKA (reference sequence). The CDR3 nucleotides are TGCAGTGCCCGCTCCGGGACTAGCGGGGGTTCCTACGAGCAGTACTTC. Protein sequence: CSARSGTSGGSYEQYF.

The gene calls are TRBV11-3 and TRBJ2-5; D is tentatively TRBD1 or TRBD2 (6 bases each). The CDR3 totals 15 residues. CDR1 is SGHNT and CDR2 is YENEEA in the germline V gene. Trimming left V 4 bases short and J 5 bases short, with 17 bases between. The CDR3 nucleotides read TGTGCCAGCAGCTCCCCCCCCGGGGGCGTGGAGACCCAGTACTTC. It specifies CASSSPPGGVETQYF. The full variable domain, rest sourced from reference TRBV11-3 and TRBJ2-5, is EAGVVQSPRYKIIEKKQPVAFWCNPISGHNTLYWYLQNLGQGPELLIRYENEEAVDDSQLPKDRFSAERLKGVDSTLKIQPAELGDSAVYLCASSSPPGGVETQYFGPGTRLLVL.

This clonotype was observed at least ten times. The V call is TRBV27, the J call TRBJ2-7; tentatively, D is TRBD1 (5 bases). The CDR3 runs to 13 residues. CDR1 is MNHEY and CDR2 is SMNVEV in the germline V gene (reference sequence). V lost 2 bases, J lost 2 bases, and 7 bases lay in between. The CDR3 reads CASSLVGAYEQYF. CDR3 DNA: TGTGCCAGCAGTTTAGTAGGGGCCTACGAGCAGTACTTC.

This clonotype was observed many times. This chain uses TRBV15 with TRBJ2-1, with 7 positions matching TRBD2. The CDR3 runs to 15 residues. The germline gives CDR1 LNHNV, CDR2 YYDKDF (reference sequence). The V gene end was trimmed by 5 bases and the J gene end by 5 bases; junction bases not matched to a gene: 9. DNA for the CDR3: TGTGCCACCAGCCGGAGGGTTGGGAGGGACAATGAGCAGTTCTTC. This gives the protein CATSRRVGRDNEQFF.

This clonotype was observed a few times. V is TRBV6-1 and J is TRBJ1-5; D is undetermined. Per the germline V gene, CDR1 is MNHNS and CDR2 is SASEGT. The CDR3 spans 14 residues. Trimming took 2 bases from V and 4 from J, leaving 9 bases between them. CDR3 nucleotide sequence: TGTGCCAGCAGTGAATGGGCAGTTAATCAGCCCCAGCATTTT. This sequence encodes CASSEWAVNQPQHF.

The rearrangement joins TRBV20-1 to TRBJ2-7; 10 bases map to TRBD2. CDR1 DFQATT and CDR2 SNEGSKA come from the germline V gene (reference sequence). The V gene end was trimmed by 4 bases and the J gene end by 2 bases; junction bases not matched to a gene: 5. The CDR3 contains 14 residues. CDR3 region: CSATGLAETYEQYF. Written as DNA, the CDR3 is TGCAGTGCTACTGGACTAGCGGAGACCTACGAGCAGTACTTC.

This clonotype has a count of ten or more. The gene calls are TRBV20-1 and TRBJ2-2; 8 positions agree with TRBD2. Trimming removed 0 bases from V and 5 bases from J; junction bases left unmatched: 8. The CDR3 is made up of 16 amino acids. Germline values: CDR1 DFQATT, CDR2 SNEGSKA (reference sequence). CDR3 nucleotides: TGCAGTGCTAGAGACGGACTAGCCATAATTACCGGGGAGCTGTTTTTT. It translates to CSARDGLAIITGELFF.

In its sample, this clonotype was seen many times. CDR3 nucleotides: TGTGCCAGCAGCGTAGGCGAGCGGGTCGACTCCTACGAGCAGTACTTC. Translated, it gives CASSVGERVDSYEQYF. The chain recombines TRBV9 with TRBJ2-7; D possibly corresponds to TRBD2 (6 bases). Per germline, CDR1 SGDLS and CDR2 YYNGEE. The CDR3 covers 16 residues. Trimming stripped 0 bases from V and 0 bases from J, with 13 bases between.

This clonotype was counted ten times or more. The gene calls are TRBV6-2 or TRBV6-3 and TRBJ2-5, with 7 bases fitting TRBD1. The germline V gene has CDR1 MNHEY and CDR2 SVGEGT. V lost 6 bases and J lost 1; bases outside the gene matches: 8. This CDR3 has 15 residues. The CDR3: CASSPWGQPQETQYF. The CDR3 nucleotides read TGTGCCAGCAGCCCCTGGGGACAGCCCCAAGAGACCCAGTACTTC.

This clonotype was detected once. The rearrangement uses TRBV20-1 and TRBJ2-7; D might be TRBD1 or TRBD2, each matching 6 bases. Germline CDR1 is DFQATT and CDR2 is SNEGSKA (reference sequence). Deletions cut 0 bases from V and 2 bases from J, with 17 bases between. The CDR3 spans 16 residues. CDR3 nucleotide sequence: TGCAGTGCTAGAGATATAAAGGGGGGCCCTACCTACGAGCAGTACTTC. Translation gives CSARDIKGGPTYEQYF.

Ten or more counts support this clonotype. CDR3 amino acids: CSVQGARADTF. In DNA form, the CDR3 reads TGCAGCGTCCAAGGGGCCAGGGCCGACACCTTC. The chain employs TRBV29-1 and TRBJ1-2, with TRBD1 as a possible D gene (5 bases). The germline V gene has CDR1 SQVTM and CDR2 ANQGSEA. There are 11 residues in the CDR3. Trimming shortened V by 6 bases and J by 12 bases, and 17 bases separated the two germline ends. The full variable domain, in which reference TRBV29-1 and TRBJ1-2 provide the parts outside the CDR3, is SAVISQKPSRDICQRGTSLTIQCQVDSQVTMMFWYRQQPGQSLTLIATANQGSEATYESGFVIDKFPISRPNLTFSTLTVSNMSPEDSSIYLCSVQGARADTFGSGTRLTVV.

This clonotype has only a few counts. This chain links TRBV7-9 with TRBJ2-5; 9 bases agree with TRBD2. The V and J ends lost 4 bases and 5 bases, in that order; junction bases with no gene match: 5. The V gene's germline CDR1 is SEHNR and CDR2 FQNEAQ (reference sequence). This CDR3 has 14 amino acids. CDR3 sequence: CASSSYSGSETQYF. DNA of the CDR3: TGTGCCAGCAGCTCCTATAGCGGGAGCGAGACCCAGTACTTC. Full variable domain (outside the CDR3, taken from reference TRBV7-9 and TRBJ2-5): DTGVSQNPRHKITKRGQNVTFRCDPISEHNRLYWYRQTLGQGPEFLTYFQNEAQLEKSRLLSDRFSAERPKGSFSTLEIQRTEQGDSAMYLCASSSYSGSETQYFGPGTRLLVL.

Here the CDR3 reads CASRFLQNTEAFF. For the CDR3, the DNA is TGTGCCAGCAGATTCCTGCAGAACACTGAAGCTTTCTTT. J is TRBJ1-1 and V is TRBV12-3 or TRBV12-4; D gene uncertain. V was pared by 6 bases and J by 1 base, with 9 bases between. The length of the CDR3 is 13 residues.

There are many counts of this clonotype. This sequence joins TRBV7-8 and TRBJ2-7; no firm D call. Germline CDR1 reads SGHVS; CDR2 reads FQNEAQ. This CDR3 is built from 15 residues. Trimming took off 1 base at V and 2 bases at J, with 12 bases between the two ends. The CDR3 DNA is TGTGCCAGCAGCTTAGATCCCAGAAGAACCTACGAGCAGTACTTC. This codes for CASSLDPRRTYEQYF.